The 6 T cell receptor beta chains listed next were all sequenced from one sample in a study of PD-1 blockade in classical Hodgkin lymphoma. Clones were sequenced by immunoSEQ multiplex PCR, and TCRdb holds only the in-frame ones, with some missing. The sample consists of 15,000 to 20,000 clones, around 75% of them appearing once. Every patient relapsed after autologous stem cell transplantation, and brentuximab vedotin exposure varied. This specimen consisted of peripheral blood mononuclear cells (PBMCs), obtained before the second cycle of nivolumab. Receptor source: a human donor with classical Hodgkin lymphoma.

The sample holds a few counts of this clone. This chain uses TRBV5-1 with TRBJ1-1; tentative D call: TRBD1 (6 bases). V was pared by 5 bases and J by 2 bases, with 10 bases between. Per the germline V gene, CDR1 is SGHRS and CDR2 is YFSETQ. The CDR3 covers 13 residues. CDR3 nucleotide sequence: TGCGCCAGCAGTAAGGACAGTAACACTGAAGCTTTCTTT. Residues: CASSKDSNTEAFF. The full variable domain, completed using reference TRBV5-1 and TRBJ1-1, is KAGVTQTPRYLIKTRGQQVTLSCSPISGHRSVSWYQQTPGQGLQFLFEYFSETQRNKGNFPGRFSGRQFSNSRSEMNVSTLELGDSALYLCASSKDSNTEAFFGQGTRLTVV.

The V call is TRBV7-2, the J call TRBJ2-3; no clear D gene. This CDR3 is 13 amino acids long. In germline, CDR1 is SGHTA, CDR2 FQGNSA. The V and J ends lost 1 base and 8 bases respectively, with 10 bases between them. Written as DNA, the CDR3 is TGTGCCAGCAGCTTAGAACCCCACCCTACGCAGTATTTT. Amino acid sequence: CASSLEPHPTQYF.

The chain links TRBV5-1 to TRBJ1-1; TRBD1 might be the D (5 bases). This CDR3 is 14 amino acids long. Germline V lookup: CDR1 SGHRS, CDR2 YFSETQ. V lost 2 bases, J lost 1 base, and 9 bases lay in between. CDR3 amino acids: CASSFRGSNTEAFF. The CDR3 nucleotides read TGCGCCAGCAGCTTTCGGGGGTCGAACACTGAAGCTTTCTTT.

The chain has TRBV7-6 and TRBJ1-1, with a weak D call TRBD1 (5 bases). CDR3 length: 15 amino acids. V lost 0 bases and J lost 5, with 13 bases in between. Germline V lookup: CDR1 SGHVS, CDR2 FNYEAQ. Here the CDR3 DNA reads TGTGCCAGCAGCTTAGCAAGTGATGGGGGGACTGAAGCTTTCTTT. Protein sequence: CASSLASDGGTEAFF.

The chain couples TRBV10-3 to TRBJ2-5; possibly TRBD1 for D (6 bases). The length of the CDR3 is 13 residues. The germline V and J ends were trimmed by 4 bases and 3 bases, with 9 bases remaining between them. Germline V gene sequence: CDR1 ENHRY, CDR2 SYGVKD. CDR3 protein: CAISGTVKETQYF. Written as DNA, the CDR3 is TGTGCCATCAGTGGGACAGTTAAAGAGACCCAGTACTTC.

The J gene is TRBJ1-1, the V gene TRBV6-5; weak D call: TRBD1 (6 bases). The CDR3 is 13 amino acids. Between the trimmed V and J ends, which lost 7 bases and 2 bases, there was a span of 11 bases. Germline CDR1 is MNHEY and CDR2 is SVGAGI. The chain's CDR3 is CASTWDTNTEAFF. The CDR3 region has the DNA TGTGCCAGCACCTGGGACACAAACACTGAAGCTTTCTTT.